What follows describes a single T cell receptor (beta chain). The V end was cut by 1 base, the J end by 6 bases, with 16 bases between. The CDR3 is 17 residues long. Germline CDR1 is SGHVS and CDR2 is FQNEAQ. This specimen comes from a study of cytomegalovirus exposure and HLA in healthy donors. Primers included in the PCR were 60 Vbeta and 13 Jbeta primers. Here immunoSEQ multiplex PCR was the method, and the copy in TCRdb shows in-frame clones only, minus some. The profile covers under 100,000 clones, with under 80% appearing a single time and around an eighth taken by the ten largest. Material: PBMCs. The rearrangement uses TRBV7-8 and TRBJ1-6, with D perhaps TRBD1 (6 bases). This TCR was sampled from a human donor in good health. CDR3 sequence: CASSLGSPGQTNSPLHF. DNA of the CDR3: TGTGCCAGCAGCTTAGGATCTCCCGGACAGACTAATTCACCCCTCCACTTT.